This T cell receptor (beta chain) was recovered during a study of T cell clusters in autoimmune cytopenias. General study results and limits: Clustering suggested that physiological T cell clusters were missing in primary autoimmune cytopenia patients. TRB repertoire shifts in secondary cytopenia and chronic lymphocytic leukemia mostly reflected lymphoma, not autoimmunity.

A word on this clonotype: Its specificity is not known.

Tens of thousands of genome equivalents of blood DNA were amplified for TRB. CDR3 length: 14 residues. The germline V gene encodes CDR1 DFQATT and CDR2 SNEGSKA (reference sequence). TRB was amplified by touch-down multiplex PCR, primer pools A and B combined. Each CDR3 protein gets one entry in TCRdb, which reprocessed the multiplex PCR reads and gives no DNA. The sample's table shows approximately 1,500 distinct CDR3 sequences. This clonotype was sampled from a human donor with an autoimmune cytopenia or autoimmune hepatitis (not recorded which). The sequencing input was peripheral blood. This rearrangement joins TRBV20-1 to TRBJ1-4. CDR3 loop: CSAERDSTNEKLFF.